This T cell receptor (beta chain) was observed in a study (dated by TCRdb to 2012 to 2014). Details on this clonotype: This clone's antigen is unknown. No base qualities exist here, and no much larger clone lies one base off it.

Sequenced using an Illumina Genome Analyzer IIx. The public reads were reanalyzed by TCRdb: fastp trimming at Q25, MiXCR alignment, in-frame beta chains only. Each entry merges the rows of one CDR3 protein and shows their most common DNA and genes. Within this sample are more than 5,500 distinct CDR3 sequences, with roughly a third of them counted one time only. Roughly 20% of the sample is held by the ten biggest clonotypes. The CDR3 contains 12 residues, cysteine and phenylalanine counted. Only the CDR3 part of the read is kept: 36 bases, read in frame from the first base. The germline V gene supplies CDR1 SQVTM and CDR2 ANQGSEA. The germline V and J ends show losses of 5 bases and 12 bases respectively, and no gene match explains 5 bases of the junction.

Recombination linked TRBV29-1 to TRBJ2-1; 12 central bases correspond to TRBD2. Sequenced material: blood. This receptor was obtained from a human donor. Here is the DNA: TGCAGCGTTTGGACTAGCGGGGATACGCAGTTCTTC. This yields the protein CSVWTSGDTQFF.